This T cell receptor (beta chain) was identified in a study of Ad26.COV2.S vaccination and SARS-CoV-2 variants. V was trimmed by 4 bases and J by 6 bases, leaving 13 bases between them. Germline V gene data show CDR1 as LGHNA and CDR2 as YSLEER. The CDR3 length is 14 residues. The protocol was immunoSEQ multiplex PCR, while the TCRdb copy is restricted to in-frame clones and leaves out a portion. The table records around 350,000 clones, 92% of them present only once. This chain connects TRBV4-3 to TRBJ2-4; no clear D gene. This sequence originates from a human donor who had recovered from COVID-19. The material was peripheral blood, obtained after recovery from COVID-19. The CDR3 nucleotides read TGCGCCAGCAGCCTGACGGTCACGGCAAACATTCAGTACTTC. This codes for CASSLTVTANIQYF.